This TCR beta chain was documented in a study of blood T cell repertoires in COVID-19. Study as a whole: In each case, the material was cDNA or gDNA derived from T cells, B-cell-depleted T cells, or PBMCs.

Sequencing was performed with immunoSEQ multiplex PCR; in TCRdb, only in-frame clones are kept and a portion is missing. Here the sample spans 200,000 to 300,000 clones, around nine tenths being singletons. With regard to this clone: One end of the junction is discordant with germline, which a read error may explain.

The CDR3 spans 16 residues. Germline assignment: CDR1 SSHAT and CDR2 FNYEAQ (reference sequence). The gene calls are TRBV7-7 and TRBJ2-5, with TRBD1 identical over 8 bases. The specimen was peripheral blood. The origin of this receptor is a woman aged 55-70 years who had recovered from COVID-19. CDR3 coding DNA: TGTGCTAGCAGCACGGTGGTCGGACAGGGCGTGGAGACCCAGTACTTC. This codes for CASSTVVGQGVETQYF.